The clone carrying this T cell receptor beta chain was recorded only once. The sample originates from a study of blood T cell repertoires in COVID-19. Assay: immunoSEQ multiplex PCR; the TCRdb copy retains only in-frame clones and omits some. The sample yields almost 250,000 clones, roughly 89% seen once. This receptor was taken from a young woman who had recovered from COVID-19. The specimen sequenced was PBMCs or T cells enriched from blood (not recorded which).

The DNA for the CDR3 is TGTGCCAGCAGCTTACTAGCGGGAGACCCGCGCTACGAGCAGTACTTC. Encoded protein: CASSLLAGDPRYEQYF. V gene TRBV7-2 combines with J gene TRBJ2-7; TRBD2 aligns across 10 bases. From germline, CDR1 is SGHTA and CDR2 FQGNSA. The CDR3 is 16 amino acids. Trimming took 2 bases from V and 3 from J; bases not matched to a gene: 7.